In this sample, the clone carrying this T cell receptor (beta chain) turned up a few times. Its antigen is undetermined. Libraries were prepared by immunoSEQ multiplex PCR; TCRdb keeps only in-frame clonotypes and omits some of them. The sample lists 100,000 to 120,000 clones, over 75% seen once, with roughly 1.4% in the top ten. The data were taken from a study of cytomegalovirus exposure and HLA in healthy donors. Study-wide context: The 120 validation repertoires matched the 500 to 750 first-cohort repertoires in platform, a later analysis reported.

Overall study findings and caveats: Under in vitro conditions, three CMV-associated chains were confirmed as specific for CMV antigens. Rare TCR sequences predominated, though certain public TCRs were found in many donors.

Germline values: CDR1 LGHNA, CDR2 YNFKEQ. J gave up 3 bases and V 5 bases, and 6 bases lay outside the gene matches. This CDR3 is built from 15 residues. From the roughly 110-subject validation cohort, which was separate from the approximately 670-subject first cohort, the donors were drawn. The chain joins TRBV4-2 to TRBJ2-1, with 8 bases fitting TRBD1. The source material was PBMCs. This sequence was found in a woman in her thirties in good health and CMV-seropositive. CDR3 residues: CASSSGTGDYNEQFF. CDR3 bases: TGTGCCAGCAGCTCCGGGACAGGAGACTACAATGAGCAGTTCTTC.